The T cell receptor (beta chain) described here comes from a study of T cells in Graves' hyperthyroidism and ophthalmopathy. Germline lookup yields CDR1 SNHLY and CDR2 FYNNEI. The CDR3 has 15 residues if both end residues are counted. Notes on the study in general: A model of 13 V-J pairs discriminated ophthalmopathy from stable hyperthyroidism. Most expanded thyroid clonotypes above 0.001 recurred in blood.

TCR beta CDR3 region amplification was performed from RNA transcripts. The HTBI primer set drove a first-round RT-PCR of the TCR CDR3. Via MiXCR, TCRdb re-called the multiplex PCR reads, giving one row per CDR3 protein. The sample shows hundreds of thousands of distinct CDR3 sequences, 12% to 15% of them seen only once. Participants, patients aged 18 to 65, had newly diagnosed hyperthyroidism with a duration under 2 months. This clonotype was seen ten or more times. Its antigen is as yet unknown. No DNA is shown, since the ends of the CDR3 on it are uncertain; the CDR3 is the one TCRdb lists. V usage is TRBV2 and J usage is TRBJ1-2. Sequences were obtained from blood. The TCR comes from a woman between 40 and 50 years old with Graves' hyperthyroidism. The chain's CDR3 is CASSSGGGPSSGYTF.